This T cell receptor (beta chain) appears in the sequencing data of a study of post-analysis software for immune sequencing data. General study results and limits: Under the F measure, samples that were prepared in one batch clustered strongly together. Compared with controls, patients had more of about 5 TRBV segments, including TRBV5-6, TRBV5-1 and TRBV20-1.

Germline loops: CDR1 LGHDT, CDR2 YNNKEL (reference sequence). V gave up 7 bases and J gave up 9 bases; unmatched junction bases: 5. This CDR3 contains 12 residues. The library was made from cDNA and included unique molecular identifiers. TCRdb itself ran the PCR reads through MiXCR, one entry per CDR3 protein. The sample has some 690,000 distinct CDR3 sequences, 25% to 30% seen once. There are a few counts of this clonotype. Antigen: not known. The receptor was derived from a girl between 5 and 17 years old with multiple sclerosis. Input material: blood. The rearrangement uses TRBV3-1 and TRBJ2-1, with 8 bases aligning to TRBD2. For the CDR3, the DNA is TGTGCCAGCACAGCGGGAGCTGCTGAGCAGTTCTTC. Its translation: CASTAGAAEQFF.